This entry features one T cell receptor beta chain sequence. Its antigen has not been determined. The record has no base qualities; no much larger clone is one base away. The sample originates from a study of T-cell reconstitution after alpha-beta-depleted transplantation in children (TCRdb year 2016). For context, the study as a whole: Using TCR repertoire profiling, the study followed T-cell immune reconstitution in a quantitative way in children after TCRalphabeta/CD19-depleted allogeneic hematopoietic cell transplantation.

Via the germline V gene (reference sequence), CDR1 is MNHEY and CDR2 SMNVEV. A distance of 17 bases separates the germline ends of V and J, which lose 6 bases and 6 bases respectively. From cysteine to phenylalanine, the CDR3 is 14 amino acids long. CDR3 DNA is the only sequence kept; it has 42 bases, read in frame from the first base. Paper-wide results and their limitations: The apparently early alphabetaT-cell count recovery about two months after transplant was reportedly dependent on only several hundred rapidly expanded clones derived from non-depleted graft cells. The high TCRbeta diversity at day 60 in some patients was ascribed to recipient T cells and intrathymic progenitors that had survived conditioning. Over subsequent months, a decline in hyperexpanded clone frequencies was noted, and after one year, T-cell counts and TCRbeta diversity were mostly ascribed to newly produced T cells.

Libraries were built with PCR. The sample was run on an Illumina HiSeq 2500. To normalize quantification of the TCRbeta repertoire, the TCR libraries were built with molecular barcoding that relied on unique molecular identifiers. TCRdb redid the processing of the public reads, applying fastp at Q25 and MiXCR, and retained in-frame beta chains. Merged by CDR3 protein, the rows form single entries marked with the most common genes and DNA. This sample lists 250,000 to 400,000 distinct CDR3 sequences; 23% were detected once. 10% to 11% of the sample lies in the top ten. This sample's treatment or condition label indicates: allogeneic hematopoietic cell transplantation with graft depleted of TCRalphabeta T cells and CD19 B cells. TCRalphabeta/CD19-depleted allogeneic hematopoietic cell grafts were given to the transplant recipients, all of whom were children.

The sequence came from a male patient younger than 18 who had a stem cell transplant for acute lymphoblastic leukemia, so the T cells may come from the graft donor. The starting material was PBMCs, mostly from graft donor cells, obtained 180 days after TCRalphabeta/CD19-depleted stem cell transplant. The sequence links TRBV27 to TRBJ1-1; the best D guess is TRBD1, with 6 bases matching. CDR3 region: CASRSLRGPAEAFF. The nucleotides read TGTGCCAGCAGGTCCCTCCGGGGGCCGGCTGAAGCTTTCTTT.